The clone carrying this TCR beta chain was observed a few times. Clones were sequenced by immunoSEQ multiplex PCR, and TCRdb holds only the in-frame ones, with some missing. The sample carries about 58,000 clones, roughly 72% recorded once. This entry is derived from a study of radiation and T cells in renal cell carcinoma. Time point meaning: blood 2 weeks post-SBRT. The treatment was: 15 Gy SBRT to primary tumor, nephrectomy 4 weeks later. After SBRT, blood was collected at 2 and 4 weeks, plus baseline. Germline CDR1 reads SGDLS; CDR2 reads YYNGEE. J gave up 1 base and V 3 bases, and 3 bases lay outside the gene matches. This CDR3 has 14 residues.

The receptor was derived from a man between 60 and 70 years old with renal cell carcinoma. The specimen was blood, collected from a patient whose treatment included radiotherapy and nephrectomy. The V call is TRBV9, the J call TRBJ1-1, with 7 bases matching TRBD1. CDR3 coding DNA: TGTGCCAGCAGCGCCCGGGACAGGAACACTGAAGCTTTCTTT. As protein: CASSARDRNTEAFF. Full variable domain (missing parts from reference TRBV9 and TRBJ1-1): DSGVTQTPKHLITATGQRVTLRCSPRSGDLSVYWYQQSLDQGLQFLIQYYNGEERAKGNILERFSAQQFPDLHSELNLSSLELGDSALYFCASSARDRNTEAFFGQGTRLTVV.